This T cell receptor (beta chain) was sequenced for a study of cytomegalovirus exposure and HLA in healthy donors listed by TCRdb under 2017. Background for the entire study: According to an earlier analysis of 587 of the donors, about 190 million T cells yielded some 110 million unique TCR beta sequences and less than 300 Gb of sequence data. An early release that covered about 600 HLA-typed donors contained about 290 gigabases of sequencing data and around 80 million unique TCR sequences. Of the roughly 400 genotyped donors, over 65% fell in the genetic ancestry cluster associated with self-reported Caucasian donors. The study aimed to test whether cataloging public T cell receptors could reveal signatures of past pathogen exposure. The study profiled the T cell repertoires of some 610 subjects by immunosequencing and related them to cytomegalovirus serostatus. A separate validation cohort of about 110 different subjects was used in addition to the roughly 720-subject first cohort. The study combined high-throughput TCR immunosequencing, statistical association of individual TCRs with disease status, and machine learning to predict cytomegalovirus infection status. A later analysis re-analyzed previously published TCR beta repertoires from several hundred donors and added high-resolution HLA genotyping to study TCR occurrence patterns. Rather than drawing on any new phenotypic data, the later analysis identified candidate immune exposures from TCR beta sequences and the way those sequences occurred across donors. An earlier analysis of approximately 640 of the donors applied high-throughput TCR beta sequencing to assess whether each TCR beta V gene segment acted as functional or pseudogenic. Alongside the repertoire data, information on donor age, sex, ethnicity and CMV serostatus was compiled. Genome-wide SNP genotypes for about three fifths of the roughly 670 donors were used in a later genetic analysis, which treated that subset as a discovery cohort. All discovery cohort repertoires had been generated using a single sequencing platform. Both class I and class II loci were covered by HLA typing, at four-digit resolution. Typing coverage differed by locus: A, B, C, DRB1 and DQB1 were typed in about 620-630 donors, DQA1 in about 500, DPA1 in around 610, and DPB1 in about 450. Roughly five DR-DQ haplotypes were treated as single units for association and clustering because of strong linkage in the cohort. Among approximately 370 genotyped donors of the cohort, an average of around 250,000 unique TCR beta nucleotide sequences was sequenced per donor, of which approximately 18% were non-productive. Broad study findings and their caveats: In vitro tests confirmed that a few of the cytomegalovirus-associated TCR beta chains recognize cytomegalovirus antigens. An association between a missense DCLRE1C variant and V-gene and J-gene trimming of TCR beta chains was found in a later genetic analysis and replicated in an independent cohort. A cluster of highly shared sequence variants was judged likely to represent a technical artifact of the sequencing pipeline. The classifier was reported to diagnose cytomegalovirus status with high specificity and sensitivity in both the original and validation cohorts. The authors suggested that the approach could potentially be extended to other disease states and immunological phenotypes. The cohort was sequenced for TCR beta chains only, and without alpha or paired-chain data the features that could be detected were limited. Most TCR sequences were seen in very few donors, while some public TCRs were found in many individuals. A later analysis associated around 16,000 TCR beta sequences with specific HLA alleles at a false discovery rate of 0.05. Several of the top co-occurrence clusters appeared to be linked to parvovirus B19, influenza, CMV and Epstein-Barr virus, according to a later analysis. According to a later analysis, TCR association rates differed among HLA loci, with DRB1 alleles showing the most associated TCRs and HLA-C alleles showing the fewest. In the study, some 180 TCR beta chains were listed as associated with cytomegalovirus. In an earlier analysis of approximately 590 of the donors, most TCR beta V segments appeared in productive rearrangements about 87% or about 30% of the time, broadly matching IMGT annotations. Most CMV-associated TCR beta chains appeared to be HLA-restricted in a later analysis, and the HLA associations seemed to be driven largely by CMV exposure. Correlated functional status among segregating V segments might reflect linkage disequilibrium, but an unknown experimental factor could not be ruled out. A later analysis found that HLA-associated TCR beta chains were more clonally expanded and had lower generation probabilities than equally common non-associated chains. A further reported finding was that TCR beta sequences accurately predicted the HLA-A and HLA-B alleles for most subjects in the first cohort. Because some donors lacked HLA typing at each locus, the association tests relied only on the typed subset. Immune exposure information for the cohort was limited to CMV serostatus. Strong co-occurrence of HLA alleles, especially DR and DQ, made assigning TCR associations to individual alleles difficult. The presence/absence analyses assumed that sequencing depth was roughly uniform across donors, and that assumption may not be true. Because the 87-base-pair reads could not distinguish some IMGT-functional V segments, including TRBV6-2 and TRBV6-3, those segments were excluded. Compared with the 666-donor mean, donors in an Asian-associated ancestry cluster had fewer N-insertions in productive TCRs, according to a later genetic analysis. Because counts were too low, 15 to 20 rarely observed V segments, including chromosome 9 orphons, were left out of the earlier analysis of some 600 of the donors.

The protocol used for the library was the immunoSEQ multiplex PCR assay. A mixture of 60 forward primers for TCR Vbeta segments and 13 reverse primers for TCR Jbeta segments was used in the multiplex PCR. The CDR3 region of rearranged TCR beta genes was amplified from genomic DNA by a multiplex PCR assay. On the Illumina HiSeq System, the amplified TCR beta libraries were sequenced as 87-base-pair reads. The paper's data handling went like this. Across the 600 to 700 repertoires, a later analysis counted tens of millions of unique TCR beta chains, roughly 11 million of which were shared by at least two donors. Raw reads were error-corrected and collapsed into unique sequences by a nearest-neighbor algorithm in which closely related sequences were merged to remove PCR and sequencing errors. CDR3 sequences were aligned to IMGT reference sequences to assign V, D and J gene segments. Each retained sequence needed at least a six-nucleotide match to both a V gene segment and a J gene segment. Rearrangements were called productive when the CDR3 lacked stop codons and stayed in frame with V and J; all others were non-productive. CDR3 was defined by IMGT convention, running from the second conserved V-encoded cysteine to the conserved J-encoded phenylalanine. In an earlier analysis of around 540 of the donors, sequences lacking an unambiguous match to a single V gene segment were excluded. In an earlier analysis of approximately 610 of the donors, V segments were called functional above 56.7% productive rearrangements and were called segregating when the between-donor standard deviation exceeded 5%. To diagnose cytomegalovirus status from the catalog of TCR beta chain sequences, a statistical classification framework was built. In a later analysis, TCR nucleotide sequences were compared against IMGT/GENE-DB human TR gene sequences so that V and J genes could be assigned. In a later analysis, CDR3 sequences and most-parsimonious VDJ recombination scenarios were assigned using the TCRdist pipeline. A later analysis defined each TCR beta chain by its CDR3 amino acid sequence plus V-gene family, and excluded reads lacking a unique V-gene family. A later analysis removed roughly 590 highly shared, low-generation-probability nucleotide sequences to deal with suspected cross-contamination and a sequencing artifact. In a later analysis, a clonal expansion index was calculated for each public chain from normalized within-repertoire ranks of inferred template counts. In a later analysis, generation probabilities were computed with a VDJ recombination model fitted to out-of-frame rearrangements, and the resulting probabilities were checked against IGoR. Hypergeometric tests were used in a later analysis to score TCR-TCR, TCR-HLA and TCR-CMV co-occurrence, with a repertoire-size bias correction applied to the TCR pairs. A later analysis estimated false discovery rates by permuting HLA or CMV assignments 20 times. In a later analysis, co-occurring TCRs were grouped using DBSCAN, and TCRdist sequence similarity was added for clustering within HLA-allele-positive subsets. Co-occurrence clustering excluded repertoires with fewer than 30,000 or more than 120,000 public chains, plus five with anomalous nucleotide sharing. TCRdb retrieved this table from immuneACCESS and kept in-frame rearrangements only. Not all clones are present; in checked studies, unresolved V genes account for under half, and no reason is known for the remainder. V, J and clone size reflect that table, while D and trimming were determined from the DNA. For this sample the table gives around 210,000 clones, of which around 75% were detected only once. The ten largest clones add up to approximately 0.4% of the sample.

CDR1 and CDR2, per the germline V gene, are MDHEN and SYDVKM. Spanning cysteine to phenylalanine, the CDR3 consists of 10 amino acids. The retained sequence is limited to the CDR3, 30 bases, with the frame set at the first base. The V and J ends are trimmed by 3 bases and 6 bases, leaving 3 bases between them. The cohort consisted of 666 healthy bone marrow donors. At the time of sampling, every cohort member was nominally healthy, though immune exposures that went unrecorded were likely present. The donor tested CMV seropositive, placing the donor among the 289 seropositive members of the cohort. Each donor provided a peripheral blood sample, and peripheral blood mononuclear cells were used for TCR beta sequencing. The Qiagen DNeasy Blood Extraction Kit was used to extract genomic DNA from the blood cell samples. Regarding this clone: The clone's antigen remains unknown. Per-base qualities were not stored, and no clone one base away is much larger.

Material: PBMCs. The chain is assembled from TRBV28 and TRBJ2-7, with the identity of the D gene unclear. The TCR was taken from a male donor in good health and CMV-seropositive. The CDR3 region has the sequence CASSFREQYF. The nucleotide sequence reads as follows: TGTGCCAGCAGTTTCCGCGAGCAGTACTTC.